This T cell receptor (beta chain) was sequenced during a study of T cells after yellow fever vaccination. Study details: The authors prepared low-cell-number fractions using SMART-Seq v4 Ultra Low Input. Study findings and constraints: Some clonotypes were seen in both the CD4 and the CD8 compartments. These made up a small share and likely arose from convergent recombination. In post-booster samples, most primary-vaccination clones reappeared (just under 98% CD4, 75% to 90% CD8).

Universal primer sites and UMIs were introduced during 5'RACE template-switching synthesis of TCR cDNA. TCRdb reanalysed the 5' RACE reads using MiXCR and keeps one entry per CDR3 protein. The data hold about 320,000 distinct CDR3 sequences, with 3.5% to 4.5% observed a single time. This clonotype was recorded a few times. Its antigen is currently unknown. V gave up 4 bases and J gave up 9 bases; unmatched junction bases: 6. Per the germline V gene, CDR1 is MDHEN and CDR2 is SYDVKM. The CDR3 length is 13 residues. This clonotype was obtained from a young man who received the YFV17D yellow fever vaccine. The sequencing here drew on PBMCs, taken 15 days after the yellow fever booster vaccination. V is TRBV28 and J is TRBJ2-1, with 7 nucleotides matching TRBD1. The chain's CDR3 is CASSSPQGREQFF. The CDR3 DNA reads as TGTGCCAGCAGTTCCCCACAGGGGCGTGAGCAGTTCTTC.